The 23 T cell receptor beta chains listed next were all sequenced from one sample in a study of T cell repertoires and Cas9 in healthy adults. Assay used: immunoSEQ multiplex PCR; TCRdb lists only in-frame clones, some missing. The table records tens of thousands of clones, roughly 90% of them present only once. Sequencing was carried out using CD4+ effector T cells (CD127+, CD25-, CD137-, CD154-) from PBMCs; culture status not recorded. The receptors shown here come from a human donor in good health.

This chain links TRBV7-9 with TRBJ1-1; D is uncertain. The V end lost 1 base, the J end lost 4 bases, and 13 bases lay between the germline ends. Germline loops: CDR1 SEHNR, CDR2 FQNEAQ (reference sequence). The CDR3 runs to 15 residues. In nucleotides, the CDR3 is TGTGCCAGCAGCTTAGGTGCGGGTGTTGGCACTGAAGCTTTCTTT. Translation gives CASSLGAGVGTEAFF.

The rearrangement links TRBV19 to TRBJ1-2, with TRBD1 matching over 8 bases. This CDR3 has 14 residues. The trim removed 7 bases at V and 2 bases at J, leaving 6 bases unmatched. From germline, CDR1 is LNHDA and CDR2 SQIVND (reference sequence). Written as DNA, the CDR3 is TGTGCCAGTACCGTCGGACAGGGAAACTATGGCTACACCTTC. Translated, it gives CASTVGQGNYGYTF.

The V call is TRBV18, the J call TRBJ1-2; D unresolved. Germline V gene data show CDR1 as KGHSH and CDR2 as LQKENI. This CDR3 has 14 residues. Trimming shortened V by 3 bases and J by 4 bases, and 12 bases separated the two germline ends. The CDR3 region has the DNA TGTGCCAGCTCACCGCGTCCGGAGAGCTATGGCTACACCTTC. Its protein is CASSPRPESYGYTF.

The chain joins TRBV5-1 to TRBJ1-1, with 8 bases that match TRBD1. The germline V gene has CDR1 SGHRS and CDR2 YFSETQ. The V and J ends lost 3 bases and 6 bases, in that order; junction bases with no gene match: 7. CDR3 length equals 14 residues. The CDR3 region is CASSSIQGAAEAFF. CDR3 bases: TGCGCCAGCAGCTCTATCCAGGGGGCGGCTGAAGCTTTCTTT. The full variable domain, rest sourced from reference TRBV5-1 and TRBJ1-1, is KAGVTQTPRYLIKTRGQQVTLSCSPISGHRSVSWYQQTPGQGLQFLFEYFSETQRNKGNFPGRFSGRQFSNSRSEMNVSTLELGDSALYLCASSSIQGAAEAFFGQGTRLTVV.

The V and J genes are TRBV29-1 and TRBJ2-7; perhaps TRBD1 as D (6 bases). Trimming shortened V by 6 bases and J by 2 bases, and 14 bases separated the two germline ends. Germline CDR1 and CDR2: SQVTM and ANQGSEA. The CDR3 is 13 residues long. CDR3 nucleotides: TGCAGCGTGGTGGACAGCGTAGCCTACGAGCAGTACTTC. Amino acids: CSVVDSVAYEQYF.

CDR3 protein: CASSPGGVWEQYF. For the CDR3, the DNA is TGTGCCAGCAGCCCCGGGGGGGTCTGGGAGCAGTACTTC. The chain carries TRBV7-2 and TRBJ2-7; 8 bases fit TRBD2. Germline V gene sequence: CDR1 SGHTA, CDR2 FQGNSA. This CDR3 comprises 13 residues. V dropped 5 bases and J dropped 7; count of bases not matched to a gene: 7.

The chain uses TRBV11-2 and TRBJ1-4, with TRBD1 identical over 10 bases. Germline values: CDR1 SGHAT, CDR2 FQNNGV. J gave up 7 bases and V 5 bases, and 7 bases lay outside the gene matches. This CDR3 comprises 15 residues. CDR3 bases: TGTGCCAGCAGCCTCAGGACAGGGGGTGGTGAAAAACTGTTTTTT. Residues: CASSLRTGGGEKLFF.

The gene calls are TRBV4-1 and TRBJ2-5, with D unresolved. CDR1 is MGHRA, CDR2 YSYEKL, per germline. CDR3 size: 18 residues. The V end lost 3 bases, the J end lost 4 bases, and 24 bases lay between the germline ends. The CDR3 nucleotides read TGCGCCAGCAGCCACCCCGGGCTTAGGGCAGGTGTTGGAGAGACCCAGTACTTC. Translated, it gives CASSHPGLRAGVGETQYF.

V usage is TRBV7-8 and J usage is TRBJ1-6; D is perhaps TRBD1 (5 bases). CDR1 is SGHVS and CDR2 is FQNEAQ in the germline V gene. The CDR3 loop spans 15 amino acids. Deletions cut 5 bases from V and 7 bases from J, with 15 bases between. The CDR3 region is CASSMTRQGNSPLHF. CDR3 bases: TGTGCCAGCAGCATGACACGGCAGGGAAATTCACCCCTCCACTTT. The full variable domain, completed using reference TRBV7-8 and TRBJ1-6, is GAGVSQSPRYKVAKRGQDVALRCDPISGHVSLFWYQQALGQGPEFLTYFQNEAQLDKSGLPSDRFFAERPEGSVSTLKIQRTQQEDSAVYLCASSMTRQGNSPLHFGNGTRLTVT.

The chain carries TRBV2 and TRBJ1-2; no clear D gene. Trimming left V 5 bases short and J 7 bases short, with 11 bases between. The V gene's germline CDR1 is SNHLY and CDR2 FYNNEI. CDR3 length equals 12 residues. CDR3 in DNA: TGTGCCAGCAGTCAGGACCTGGGTGGCTACACCTTC. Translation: CASSQDLGGYTF.

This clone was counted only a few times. The CDR3 region has the DNA TGTGCCAGTAGCCCAACTTGGGGGGCTGGCTACACCTTC. It specifies CASSPTWGAGYTF. The chain recombines TRBV19 with TRBJ1-2; tentatively, D is TRBD1 (6 bases). CDR1 LNHDA and CDR2 SQIVND come from the germline V gene (reference sequence). The CDR3 consists of 13 residues. V was trimmed by 6 bases and J by 7 bases, leaving 15 bases between them.

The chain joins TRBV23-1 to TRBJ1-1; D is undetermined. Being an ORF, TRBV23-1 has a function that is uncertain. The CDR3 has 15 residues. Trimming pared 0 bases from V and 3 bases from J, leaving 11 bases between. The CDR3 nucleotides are TGCGCCAGCAGTCAATCCTACGACGGATACACTGAAGCTTTCTTT. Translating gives CASSQSYDGYTEAFF.

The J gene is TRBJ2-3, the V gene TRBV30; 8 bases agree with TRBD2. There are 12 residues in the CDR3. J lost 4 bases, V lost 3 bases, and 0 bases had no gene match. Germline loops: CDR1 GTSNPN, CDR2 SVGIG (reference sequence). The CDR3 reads CAWSGGADTQYF. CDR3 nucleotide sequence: TGTGCCTGGAGCGGGGGGGCAGATACGCAGTATTTT.

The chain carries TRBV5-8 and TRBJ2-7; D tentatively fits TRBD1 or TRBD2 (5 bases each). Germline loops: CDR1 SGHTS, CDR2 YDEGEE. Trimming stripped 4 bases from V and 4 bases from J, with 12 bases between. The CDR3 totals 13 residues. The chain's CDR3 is CASSLGRNYEQYF. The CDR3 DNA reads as TGTGCCAGCAGCCTGGGACGGAATTACGAGCAGTACTTC. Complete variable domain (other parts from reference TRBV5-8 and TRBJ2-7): EAGVTQSPTHLIKTRGQQATLRCSPISGHTSVYWYQQALGLGLQFLLWYDEGEERNRGNFPPRFSGRQFPNYSSELNVNALELEDSALYLCASSLGRNYEQYFGPGTRLTVT.

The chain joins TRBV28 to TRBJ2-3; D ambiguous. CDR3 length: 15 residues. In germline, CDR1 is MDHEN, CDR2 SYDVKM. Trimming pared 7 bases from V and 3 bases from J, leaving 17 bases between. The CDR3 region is CASIRAQARTDTQYF. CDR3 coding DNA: TGTGCCAGCATCCGGGCCCAGGCGCGGACAGATACGCAGTATTTT.

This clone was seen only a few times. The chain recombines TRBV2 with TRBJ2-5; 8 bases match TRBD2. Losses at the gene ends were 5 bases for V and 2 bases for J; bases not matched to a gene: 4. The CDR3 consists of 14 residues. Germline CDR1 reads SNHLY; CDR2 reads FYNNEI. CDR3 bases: TGTGCCAGCAGTCGGGGGGGGCAACAAGAGACCCAGTACTTC. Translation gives CASSRGGQQETQYF.

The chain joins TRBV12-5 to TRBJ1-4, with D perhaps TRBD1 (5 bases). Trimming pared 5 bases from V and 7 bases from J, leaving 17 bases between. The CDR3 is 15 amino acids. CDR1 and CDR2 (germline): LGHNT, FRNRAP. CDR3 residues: CASGPGDLRSEKLFF. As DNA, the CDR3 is TGTGCTAGTGGTCCCGGGGACCTGAGGAGTGAAAAACTGTTTTTT.

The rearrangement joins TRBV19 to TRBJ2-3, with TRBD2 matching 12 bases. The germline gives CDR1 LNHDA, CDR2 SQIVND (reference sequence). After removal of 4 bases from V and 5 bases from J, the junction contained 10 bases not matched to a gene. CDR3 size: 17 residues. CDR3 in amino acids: CASSRSSGGAYQDTQYF. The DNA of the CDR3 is TGTGCCAGTAGTAGGTCTAGCGGGGGGGCCTATCAAGATACGCAGTATTTT.

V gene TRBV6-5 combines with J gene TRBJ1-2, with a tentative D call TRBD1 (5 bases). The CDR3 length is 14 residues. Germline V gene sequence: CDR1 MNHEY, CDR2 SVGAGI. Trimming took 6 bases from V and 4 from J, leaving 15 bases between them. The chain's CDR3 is CASRRPDRGYGYTF. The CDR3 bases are TGTGCCAGCAGACGTCCTGACAGAGGCTATGGCTACACCTTC.

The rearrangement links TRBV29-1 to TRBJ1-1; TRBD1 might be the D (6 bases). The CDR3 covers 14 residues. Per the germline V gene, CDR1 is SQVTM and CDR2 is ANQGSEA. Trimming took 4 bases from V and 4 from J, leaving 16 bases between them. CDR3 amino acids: CSVVRGAEGTEAFF. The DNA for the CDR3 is TGCAGCGTTGTAAGGGGGGCTGAAGGCACTGAAGCTTTCTTT.

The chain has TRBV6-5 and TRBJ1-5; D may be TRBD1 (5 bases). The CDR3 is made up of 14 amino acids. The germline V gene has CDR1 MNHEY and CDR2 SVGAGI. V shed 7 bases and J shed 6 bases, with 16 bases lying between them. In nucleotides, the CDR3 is TGTGCCAGCACCCGGTGGCAGGGATCTCAGCCCCAGCATTTT. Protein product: CASTRWQGSQPQHF.

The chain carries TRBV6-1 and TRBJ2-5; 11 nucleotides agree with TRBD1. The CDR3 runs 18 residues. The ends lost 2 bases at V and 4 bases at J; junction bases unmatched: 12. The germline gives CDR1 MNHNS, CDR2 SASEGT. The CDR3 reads CASSEHAAGTGGGETQYF. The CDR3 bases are TGTGCCAGCAGTGAACACGCCGCCGGGACAGGGGGTGGAGAGACCCAGTACTTC.

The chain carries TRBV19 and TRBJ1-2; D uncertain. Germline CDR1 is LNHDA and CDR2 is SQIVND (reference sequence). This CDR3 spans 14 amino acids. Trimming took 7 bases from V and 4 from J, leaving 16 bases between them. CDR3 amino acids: CASTSFEGPYGYTF. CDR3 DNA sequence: TGTGCCAGTACCTCCTTCGAGGGCCCCTATGGCTACACCTTC.